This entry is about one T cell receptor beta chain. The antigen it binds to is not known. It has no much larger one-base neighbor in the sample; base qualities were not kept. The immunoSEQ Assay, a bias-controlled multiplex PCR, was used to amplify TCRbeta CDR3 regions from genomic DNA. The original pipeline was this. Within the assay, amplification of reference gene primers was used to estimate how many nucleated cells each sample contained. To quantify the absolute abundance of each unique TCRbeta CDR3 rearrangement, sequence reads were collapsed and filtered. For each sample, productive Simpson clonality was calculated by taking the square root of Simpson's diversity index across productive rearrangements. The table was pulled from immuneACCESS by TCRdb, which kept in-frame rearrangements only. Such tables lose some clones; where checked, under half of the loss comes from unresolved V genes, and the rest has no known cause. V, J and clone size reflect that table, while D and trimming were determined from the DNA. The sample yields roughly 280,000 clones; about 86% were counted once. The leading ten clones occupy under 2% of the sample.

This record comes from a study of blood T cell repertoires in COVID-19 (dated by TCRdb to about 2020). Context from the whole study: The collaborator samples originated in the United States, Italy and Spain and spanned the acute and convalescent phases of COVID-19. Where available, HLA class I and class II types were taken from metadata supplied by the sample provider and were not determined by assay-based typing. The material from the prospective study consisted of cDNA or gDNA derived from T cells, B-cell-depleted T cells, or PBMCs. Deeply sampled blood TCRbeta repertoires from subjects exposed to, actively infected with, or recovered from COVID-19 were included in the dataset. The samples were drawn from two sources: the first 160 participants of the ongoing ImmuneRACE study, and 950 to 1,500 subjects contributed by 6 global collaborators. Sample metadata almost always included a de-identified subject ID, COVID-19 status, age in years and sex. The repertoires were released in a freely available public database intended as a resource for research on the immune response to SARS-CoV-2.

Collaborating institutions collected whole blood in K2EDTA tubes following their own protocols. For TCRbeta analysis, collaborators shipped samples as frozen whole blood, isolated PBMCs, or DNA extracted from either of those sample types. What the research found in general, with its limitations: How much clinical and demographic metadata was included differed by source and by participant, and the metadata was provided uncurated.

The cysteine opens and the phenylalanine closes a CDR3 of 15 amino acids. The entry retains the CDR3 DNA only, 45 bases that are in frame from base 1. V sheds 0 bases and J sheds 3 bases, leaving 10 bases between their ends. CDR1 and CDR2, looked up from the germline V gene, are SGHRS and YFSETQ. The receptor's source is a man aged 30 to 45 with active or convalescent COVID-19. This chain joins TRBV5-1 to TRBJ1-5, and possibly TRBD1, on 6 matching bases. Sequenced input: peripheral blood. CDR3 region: CASSLGGQINQPQHF. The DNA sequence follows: TGCGCCAGCAGCTTGGGTGGACAGATCAATCAGCCCCAGCATTTT.